The clone carrying this T cell receptor beta chain has just a few counts. The sample comes from a study of blood T cell repertoires in COVID-19. At the level of the study: From T cells, B-cell-depleted T cells, or PBMCs came the material, which was cDNA or gDNA.

Original data processing: Nucleated cell counts were estimated from reference gene primer amplification. Using immunoSEQ multiplex PCR, the repertoire was profiled, and TCRdb retains in-frame clones only, with some absent. Clone size and the V and J calls come from that table; the DNA yielded D and trimming. The repertoire holds about 250,000 clones, with approximately 83% as singletons. Germline V CDR1 and CDR2: SNHLY, FYNNEI. With 0 bases removed from V and 0 bases from J, the gap between germline ends came to 11 bases. There are 16 residues in the CDR3. Input material: peripheral blood. The receptor comes from a man aged 35-49 years with acute or convalescent COVID-19. The chain recombines TRBV2 with TRBJ1-2; D gene unclear. CDR3: CASSEALPYSNYGYTF. For the CDR3, the DNA is TGTGCCAGCAGTGAAGCGCTGCCCTACTCTAACTATGGCTACACCTTC.